This entry features one T cell receptor beta chain sequence. The junction had 10 bases not matched to a gene; V was cut back by 2 bases and J by 8 bases. CDR3 size: 15 residues. Through a sample-barcoded 5' primer and a J-beta primer mix, a second PCR was run for roughly 6 to 11 cycles. MiXCR was run by TCRdb on the 5' RACE reads, yielding one entry per CDR3 protein. The sample consists of 650,000 to 700,000 distinct CDR3 sequences, around 52% of them appearing once. The data were obtained in a study of blood T cells in healthy people across ages. Per-sample yields of isolated PBMCs were at least 6 million.

The sample taken for sequencing was blood. The V gene is TRBV12-3 or TRBV12-4, the J gene TRBJ2-3, with 7 nucleotides matching TRBD1. The origin of this receptor is a woman older than 75 in good health. The CDR3 here is CASSLRDRPPGTQYF. For the CDR3, the DNA is TGTGCCAGCAGTTTACGGGACAGACCTCCAGGTACGCAGTATTTT.